This T cell receptor (beta chain) was sequenced for a study of T cells in Graves' hyperthyroidism and ophthalmopathy. This clonotype was seen at least ten times. Its antigen is not identified. Per germline, CDR1 LGHDT and CDR2 YNNKEL (reference sequence). The CDR3 length is 15 residues. V gave up 10 bases and J gave up 8 bases, with 24 bases separating them. The investigators amplified TCR beta CDR3 regions from RNA transcripts. A first-round RT-PCR of the TCR CDR3 used the HTBI primer set. TCRdb independently ran MiXCR on the multiplex PCR reads; one entry per CDR3 protein. The table includes around 450,000 distinct CDR3 sequences, about an eighth detected once. Overall study findings and caveats: Most thyroid clonotypes expanded above 0.001 appeared in blood too.

The receptor's source is a woman aged 18-29 years with Graves' hyperthyroidism. The J gene is TRBJ2-1, the V gene TRBV3-1; a weak D match, TRBD1 (7 bases). Sequencing used blood. CDR3 bases: TGTGCCACCCGGCGGCGGGGACAGCCGAACGATGAGCAGTTCTTC. Protein sequence: CATRRRGQPNDEQFF.